This T cell receptor beta chain comes out of a study of shared T cell receptors in the human thymus. Germline CDR1 SEHNR, CDR2 FQNEAQ (reference sequence). This CDR3 is 19 amino acids long. V dropped 0 bases and J dropped 2; count of bases not matched to a gene: 13. Profiled with immunoSEQ multiplex PCR; TCRdb holds only in-frame clones, not every one. The data show around 730,000 clones, approximately 83% seen once. The same specimen was also included in a second study, on human thymus T cells. That paper adds: Thymic and blood repertoires appeared to show biased V and J gene usage. Thymic TCR repertoires of unrelated people reportedly overlapped highly.

The receptor was isolated from a girl under two years old with a congenital heart defect. The V call is TRBV7-9, the J call TRBJ1-2, with 9 bases lining up with TRBD1. Sequenced: thymocytes. The CDR3 coding sequence is TGTGCCAGCAGCTTAGCGTTTGCCGGGACAGGGATTATCAACTATGGCTACACCTTC. Protein product: CASSLAFAGTGIINYGYTF.